The 7 T cell receptor beta chains presented below share a single source sample, sequenced in a study of T-cell reconstitution after alpha-beta-depleted transplantation in children. Preparation of the TCRbeta library was carried out with unique molecular identifiers. TCRdb passed the PCR reads through MiXCR, listing each CDR3 protein once. The sample contains just under 550,000 distinct CDR3 sequences, about 17% of which appear only once. This specimen was PBMCs from the stem cell graft donor, taken from the stem cell graft. These TCRs come from a human donor who donated a stem cell graft to a child with acute lymphoblastic leukemia.

The J gene is TRBJ1-1, the V gene TRBV6-2 or TRBV6-3; maybe TRBD1 (5 bases). The CDR3 spans 16 residues. V shed 8 bases and J shed 1 base, with 20 bases lying between them. Germline CDR1 reads MNHEY; CDR2 reads SVGEGT. This chain's CDR3 is CASQSRPGVANTEAFF. Written as DNA, the CDR3 is TGTGCCAGCCAATCCCGTCCGGGGGTGGCGAACACTGAAGCTTTCTTT.

The chain carries TRBV29-1 and TRBJ2-7; either TRBD1 or TRBD2 may fit D (6 bases each). The length of the CDR3 is 15 residues. V was clipped by 0 bases and J by 0 bases, with 12 bases between them. CDR1 SQVTM and CDR2 ANQGSEA come from the germline V gene. This CDR3 is CSVEDRGRNSYEQYF. In DNA, the CDR3 is TGCAGCGTTGAAGATCGGGGGCGGAACTCCTACGAGCAGTACTTC.

This clonotype showed up just a few times. The chain combines TRBV19 with TRBJ2-1; TRBD2 aligns across 11 bases. CDR3 length: 14 amino acids. Looked up from germline, CDR1 is LNHDA and CDR2 is SQIVND (reference sequence). V lost 8 bases and J lost 10; bases outside the gene matches: 10. The CDR3 protein is CASLAGGWGSEQFF. CDR3 in DNA: TGTGCCAGTCTAGCGGGAGGCTGGGGTTCGGAGCAGTTCTTC.

This clonotype has only a few counts. This CDR3 reads CASSRGTGWDNQPQHF. The CDR3 coding sequence is TGTGCCAGCAGCCGGGGGACAGGGTGGGACAATCAGCCCCAGCATTTT. V usage is TRBV5-8 and J usage is TRBJ1-5; 9 bases agree with TRBD1. Germline CDR1 reads SGHTS; CDR2 reads YDEGEE. This CDR3 region has 16 residues. The trim removed 4 bases at V and 3 bases at J, leaving 8 bases unmatched.

J is TRBJ1-1 and V is TRBV7-9; D possibly corresponds to TRBD1 (5 bases). Germline V gives CDR1 SEHNR, CDR2 FQNEAQ (reference sequence). There are 11 residues in the CDR3. The V end lost 5 bases, the J end lost 7 bases, and 8 bases lay between the germline ends. The CDR3 loop reads CASSPDSEAFF. The CDR3 DNA is TGTGCCAGCAGCCCAGACAGTGAAGCTTTCTTT.

The chain combines TRBV6-5 with TRBJ2-5, with 8 positions matching TRBD1. Germline V gives CDR1 MNHEY, CDR2 SVGAGI. With 2 bases clipped from V and 5 bases from J, the junction kept 7 bases outside the gene matches. CDR3 length equals 15 residues. This CDR3 is CASSYGSGGQETQYF. As DNA, the CDR3 is TGTGCCAGCAGTTACGGTTCAGGGGGCCAGGAGACCCAGTACTTC.

A few counts support this clonotype. The chain uses TRBV5-1 and TRBJ2-3; 7 positions agree with TRBD2. Germline V gives CDR1 SGHRS, CDR2 YFSETQ. V lost 7 bases to trimming and J lost 15 bases; unmatched junction nucleotides: 17. The CDR3 is made up of 13 amino acids. As DNA, the CDR3 is TGCGCCAGCCGGGGCGGCCGGGGGGACCTCGATTATTTT. Protein: CASRGGRGDLDYF.